Described below is a single T cell receptor beta chain sequence and its context. Its antigen is not yet known. Within one base of it there is no much larger clone, and no base qualities were kept. TCRbeta CDR3 regions were amplified from genomic DNA by means of the immunoSEQ Assay, a bias-controlled multiplex PCR. From the authors' description of their analysis: The number of nucleated cells in each sample was estimated by amplification of reference gene primers within the assay. To quantify the absolute abundance of each unique TCRbeta CDR3 rearrangement, sequence reads were collapsed and filtered. For each sample, productive Simpson clonality was calculated by taking the square root of Simpson's diversity index across productive rearrangements. TCRdb provides this immuneACCESS table in a form limited to in-frame rearrangements. Some clones are lacking; in checked studies, under half of them reflect an unresolved V gene, and why the rest are absent is not known. Clone size and V and J calls were adopted from that table, with D and trimming inferred from the DNA. The sample yields 330,000 or so clones; roughly nine tenths were counted once. The top ten hold just under 3% of the sample.

In the prospective study, participants were roughly 18 to 95 years old, resided in about two dozen geographic areas of the United States, and were enrolled through a virtual design. To assign participants to cohorts, the prospective study relied on clinical history that participants themselves reported in a screening survey and a study questionnaire. For ImmuneRACE Cohort 3, a participant was defined as recovered based on two consecutive negative NP/OP PCR tests, clearance by a healthcare professional, or resolution of symptoms. Mobile phlebotomists in the prospective study collected whole blood, serum and a nasopharyngeal or oropharyngeal swab from every participant. Over an approximately two-month period, participants in the prospective study had the option of providing additional blood draws and questionnaires. Blood samples from the prospective study were shipped frozen or at room temperature prior to DNA extraction.

CDR1 SGHTA and CDR2 FQGNSA were looked up in the germline V gene. The CDR3, cysteine through phenylalanine, is 17 amino acids long. Solely the CDR3 DNA is kept, with 51 bases framed from the first base. Here V drops 5 bases and J drops 6 bases, and the junction holds 13 bases not matched to any gene. The data were taken from a study of blood T cell repertoires in COVID-19 (TCRdb year 2020). The study in broad terms: The collaborator samples originated in the United States, Italy and Spain and spanned the acute and convalescent phases of COVID-19. The material from the prospective study consisted of cDNA or gDNA derived from T cells, B-cell-depleted T cells, or PBMCs. Samples were obtained from the ongoing ImmuneRACE study (first 160 participants) and from 1,000 to 1,500 subjects provided by 6 global collaborators. Where available, HLA class I and class II types were obtained from metadata supplied by the sample provider rather than from assay-based typing. The dataset comprised deeply sampled blood TCRbeta repertoires from subjects exposed to, actively infected with, or recovered from COVID-19. The repertoires were released in a freely available public database intended as a resource for research on the immune response to SARS-CoV-2. The sample metadata nearly always contained a de-identified subject ID, COVID-19 status, age in years and sex.

Overall results and qualifications from the work: The amount of clinical and demographic metadata varied by source and participant and was provided uncurated.

Recombination joined TRBV7-2 with TRBJ2-7; 13 central nucleotides agree with TRBD2. The sequencing sample was made of PBMCs or T cells enriched from blood (not recorded which). This clonotype originated in a woman in her twenties or thirties who had recovered from COVID-19. For the CDR3, the sequence is CASSINSPLAGGGEQYF. The nucleotide sequence is TGTGCCAGCAGCATAAACTCACCACTAGCGGGAGGGGGCGAGCAGTACTTC. Full variable domain (CDR3 extended with the reference TRBV7-2 and TRBJ2-7 proteins): GAGVSQSPSNKVTEKGKDVELRCDPISGHTALYWYRQSLGQGLEFLIYFQGNSAPDKSGLPSDRFSAERTGGSVSTLTIQRTQQEDSAVYLCASSINSPLAGGGEQYFGPGTRLTVT.